Listed here is a single TCR beta chain. The target antigen is unknown. One junction end does not reproduce the germline sequence, and a read error may be involved. Both RNA and DNA were isolated together from around 20-30 mg of bulk tissue that had not been sorted. Germline V gene sequence: CDR1 MGHRA, CDR2 YSYEKL. The CDR3 is 15 residues long. The template, roughly 0.45 ug total RNA, yielded TCR beta cDNA made with a constant-region primer. Libraries of TCR beta came from three nested multiplex PCR rounds with slightly modified ARM-PCR. The first two PCR rounds used TRBV1-TRBV30 forward primers with a C-beta reverse primer, nine to eleven cycles each. One entry per CDR3 protein results from TCRdb running MiXCR on the multiplex PCR reads. Of around 120,000 distinct CDR3 sequences in the sample, 55% to 70% are singletons; the top ten hold 8.1%. The data were obtained in a study of tumor-infiltrating lymphocytes in primary liver carcinoma.

Study-wide results and caveats: Tumor tissue displayed a significantly greater top-250-clone fraction than blood (p = 0.039).

This rearrangement joins TRBV4-1 to TRBJ2-2; D possibly matches TRBD1 or TRBD2 (5 bases each). Input material: tumor-adjacent normal liver tissue. The TCR was taken from a woman aged 60-75 years with primary liver carcinoma and hepatitis B virus infection. The CDR3: CASSHSVSDTGEQLF. The CDR3 nucleotides read TGCGCCAGCAGCCATTCGGTCTCGGACACCGGGGAGCAGTTGTTT.